These 7 T cell receptor beta chains originate from one sample sequenced in a study of CXCR3-negative and CXCR3-positive naive CD8 T cells. UMI labels and 5' RACE were used to prepare the TRB cDNA libraries. From the 5' RACE reads, TCRdb lists one entry per CDR3 protein and no DNA. The table for this sample gives around 96,000 distinct CDR3 sequences. Material: naive CXCR3- CD8+ T cells from blood. Subset denoted: CD45RO-CCR7+CD27+CD95- naive CD8+ T cells lacking CXCR3 (TNR3-). The source of these receptors is a human donor in good health. Some clones in this sample may be carry-over from other donors' samples.

V usage is TRBV4-1 and J usage is TRBJ2-7; TCRdb selects TRBD2, and the lack of DNA leaves this call unchecked. This CDR3 is 16 amino acids long. Germline V gene lookup returns CDR1 MGHRA and CDR2 YSYEKL. CDR3 amino acids: CASSQEQAGGGDEQYF.

The chain joins TRBV4-2 to TRBJ2-1; TCRdb gives TRBD2 as the D gene, but with no DNA this cannot be confirmed. The length of the CDR3 is 14 residues. The germline V gene has CDR1 LGHNA and CDR2 YNFKEQ. CDR3: CASSQGPEGNEQFF.

The chain couples TRBV6-5 to TRBJ2-5; TCRdb lists TRBD1, though no DNA is available to test this call. The CDR3 has 15 amino acids. Germline V gives CDR1 MNHEY, CDR2 SVGAGI. CDR3 region: CASSPWGRGEETQYF.

The chain employs TRBV7-6 and TRBJ2-7; checking the TCRdb D call of TRBD1 is not possible without DNA. Germline CDR1 is SGHVS and CDR2 is FNYEAQ. The CDR3 runs 16 residues. CDR3: CASSLAPGTGGSEQYF.

The V and J genes are TRBV3-1 and TRBJ2-7. This CDR3 contains 15 residues. Germline loops: CDR1 LGHDT, CDR2 YNNKEL (reference sequence). The CDR3 spells CASSQVSWQDYEQYF.

The rearrangement uses TRBV23-1 and TRBJ1-6; without DNA, the TCRdb call of TRBD1 cannot be checked. TRBV23-1 is placed among ORFs of uncertain function. The CDR3 is 16 residues long. CDR3 sequence reads: CASSQDTSSYNSPLHF.

This chain links TRBV10-3 with TRBJ2-7; TCRdb proposes TRBD2, but this gene call is untestable without DNA. The CDR3 loop spans 15 amino acids. CDR1 is ENHRY, CDR2 SYGVKD, per germline. The CDR3 sequence: CAISGGLADTYEQYF.